A selection of T cell receptor beta chains follows, all from one sample in a study of blood T cell repertoires in COVID-19. Clones were read by immunoSEQ multiplex PCR, and TCRdb kept only the in-frame ones, dropping some. Of some 200,000 clones listed, roughly three quarters are singletons. Sample: peripheral blood. The receptors derive from a woman between 45 and 60 years old with active or convalescent COVID-19. CDR3s include the opening cysteine and the closing phenylalanine or tryptophan. The order of the fields is V gene, J gene, D gene, clone size, CDR3 DNA, CDR3 protein. A D gene is named only where the DNA matches it firmly. Where a row states a size, it is once, few, many or the class of an expanded clone; other rows omit it.

V gene: TRBV28
J gene: TRBJ1-2
D gene: .
clone size: .
CDR3 DNA: TGTGCCAGCAGAATAGCCCCGGGGGATAAGAACTATGGCTACACCTTC
CDR3 protein: CASRIAPGDKNYGYTF

V gene: TRBV6-5
J gene: TRBJ2-5
D gene: TRBD1
clone size: .
CDR3 DNA: TGTGCCAGCAGTTACGGGACAGTTAAAGAGACCCAGTACTTC
CDR3 protein: CASSYGTVKETQYF

V gene: TRBV15
J gene: TRBJ1-4
D gene: .
clone size: .
CDR3 DNA: TGTGCCACCAGCAGGGGGACACGAGAAAAACTGTTTTTT
CDR3 protein: CATSRGTREKLFF

V gene: TRBV10-3
J gene: TRBJ1-1
D gene: .
clone size: .
CDR3 DNA: TGTGCCATCAGTGATCCGACAAGGAACACTGAAGCTTTCTTT
CDR3 protein: CAISDPTRNTEAFF

V gene: TRBV5-6
J gene: TRBJ1-3
D gene: .
clone size: .
CDR3 DNA: TGTGCCAGCAGCCCACTCGGGAGCTCTGGAAACACCATATATTTT
CDR3 protein: CASSPLGSSGNTIYF

V gene: TRBV27
J gene: TRBJ2-7
D gene: .
clone size: .
CDR3 DNA: TGTGCCAGCAGTTTATCATCAATCCAGTCCTACGAGCAGTACTTC
CDR3 protein: CASSLSSIQSYEQYF

V gene: TRBV25-1
J gene: TRBJ2-7
D gene: .
clone size: few
CDR3 DNA: TGTGCCAGCAGTGACGGGGGGCTCGAGCAGTACTTC
CDR3 protein: CASSDGGLEQYF

V gene: TRBV4-2
J gene: TRBJ1-5
D gene: .
clone size: .
CDR3 DNA: TGTGCCAGCAGCCAAGAAGGGGGGGACGATCAGCCCCAGCATTTT
CDR3 protein: CASSQEGGDDQPQHF

V gene: TRBV18
J gene: TRBJ1-1
D gene: .
clone size: .
CDR3 DNA: TGTGCCAGCTCACCGTGGGCAGGGAAGAATAACACTGAAGCTTTCTTT
CDR3 protein: CASSPWAGKNNTEAFF

V gene: TRBV18
J gene: TRBJ1-2
D gene: TRBD1
clone size: .
CDR3 DNA: TGTGCCAGCTCACCCGGACAGGGGGCGGACTATGGCTACACCTTC
CDR3 protein: CASSPGQGADYGYTF

V gene: TRBV6-2/TRBV6-3
J gene: TRBJ2-2
D gene: .
clone size: .
CDR3 DNA: TGTGCCAGCAGTTACACCCAGGGGTCGGGGAACACCGGGGAGCTGTTTTTT
CDR3 protein: CASSYTQGSGNTGELFF

V gene: TRBV5-4
J gene: TRBJ1-6
D gene: .
clone size: .
CDR3 DNA: TGTGCCAGCAGCTCCGCCGGGGTCAGGAATTCACCCCTCCACTTT
CDR3 protein: CASSSAGVRNSPLHF

V gene: TRBV7-9
J gene: TRBJ2-3
D gene: TRBD1
clone size: .
CDR3 DNA: TGTGCCAGCAGCTTGAGTCCGGACAGGCCGGATACGCAGTATTTT
CDR3 protein: CASSLSPDRPDTQYF

V gene: TRBV27
J gene: TRBJ1-2
D gene: TRBD1
clone size: .
CDR3 DNA: TGTGCCAGCAGGGCCGGGGGATCAGGGGGGCCTAACTATGGCTACACCTTC
CDR3 protein: CASRAGGSGGPNYGYTF

V gene: TRBV7-2
J gene: TRBJ2-7
D gene: .
clone size: .
CDR3 DNA: TGTGCCAGCAGCAACCAACTAACAGGCGTGAGACTCGAGCAGTACTTC
CDR3 protein: CASSNQLTGVRLEQYF

V gene: TRBV4-2
J gene: TRBJ1-2
D gene: TRBD1
clone size: .
CDR3 DNA: TGTGCCAGCAGCCAAGACCCTGGGGGGACAGGGGGTTTGGGCTACACCTTC
CDR3 protein: CASSQDPGGTGGLGYTF

V gene: TRBV11-2
J gene: TRBJ2-7
D gene: TRBD2
clone size: .
CDR3 DNA: TGTGCCAGCAGCTTGATTGGGGGGGGACTAGACGATTACGAGCAGTACTTC
CDR3 protein: CASSLIGGGLDDYEQYF

V gene: TRBV6-5
J gene: TRBJ1-6
D gene: TRBD1
clone size: .
CDR3 DNA: TGTGCCAGCAGTTACTCTAGGGACAGCAATAATTCACCCCTCCACTTT
CDR3 protein: CASSYSRDSNNSPLHF

V gene: TRBV11-2
J gene: TRBJ1-5
D gene: TRBD1
clone size: .
CDR3 DNA: TGTGCCAGTTCCGTACAGGGGAATCAGCCCCAGCATTTT
CDR3 protein: CASSVQGNQPQHF

V gene: TRBV10-3
J gene: TRBJ2-7
D gene: TRBD2
clone size: .
CDR3 DNA: TGTGCCATCAGTGGAGGTCTAGCGGGATACGAGCAGTACTTC
CDR3 protein: CAISGGLAGYEQYF

V gene: TRBV27
J gene: TRBJ1-6
D gene: TRBD1
clone size: .
CDR3 DNA: TGTGCCAGCAGTCCGTCCCGGGACAGGGCGATTAGCCAATTCTCACCCCTCCACTTT
CDR3 protein: CASSPSRDRAISQFSPLHF

V gene: TRBV4-3
J gene: TRBJ1-5
D gene: TRBD1
clone size: .
CDR3 DNA: TGCGCCAGCAGCCGCCCGGGACAGGGGAGCGAGTCAAGTCAGCCCCAGCATTTT
CDR3 protein: CASSRPGQGSESSQPQHF

V gene: TRBV5-1
J gene: TRBJ2-7
D gene: TRBD2
clone size: .
CDR3 DNA: TGCGCCAGCAGCTTGGCGCTAGCGGGCGGCGAGCAGTACTTC
CDR3 protein: CASSLALAGGEQYF

V gene: TRBV6-6
J gene: TRBJ1-4
D gene: TRBD1
clone size: .
CDR3 DNA: TGTGCCAGCAGTGGGGGACAGAAAAATGAAAAACTGTTTTTT
CDR3 protein: CASSGGQKNEKLFF

V gene: TRBV28
J gene: TRBJ1-4
D gene: .
clone size: .
CDR3 DNA: TGTGCCAGCAGTCCCGCTAGGGCGGGGGCGAGGGAAAAACTGTTTTTT
CDR3 protein: CASSPARAGAREKLFF

V gene: TRBV7-9
J gene: TRBJ1-5
D gene: TRBD1
clone size: .
CDR3 DNA: TGTGCCAGCAGCTTAGGACAGGGACAGCCCCAGCATTTT
CDR3 protein: CASSLGQGQPQHF

V gene: TRBV25-1
J gene: TRBJ1-4
D gene: TRBD1
clone size: .
CDR3 DNA: TGTGCCAGCAGTGGTCAGGGGGCAACTAATGAAAAACTGTTTTTT
CDR3 protein: CASSGQGATNEKLFF

V gene: TRBV19
J gene: TRBJ2-5
D gene: .
clone size: .
CDR3 DNA: TGTGCCAGTAGGAGTTCGGGGGGCCTCGCGGGGGCAGAGACCCAGTACTTC
CDR3 protein: CASRSSGGLAGAETQYF

V gene: TRBV11-2
J gene: TRBJ1-2
D gene: .
clone size: .
CDR3 DNA: TGTGCCAGCAGCTTAGATCGGGTGGCACCTAACTATGGCTACACCTTC
CDR3 protein: CASSLDRVAPNYGYTF

V gene: TRBV6-5
J gene: TRBJ1-5
D gene: .
clone size: once
CDR3 DNA: TGTGCCAGCAGTTACGGGGGAGGACAGCCCCAGCATTTT
CDR3 protein: CASSYGGGQPQHF

V gene: TRBV3-1/TRBV3-2
J gene: TRBJ2-1
D gene: TRBD2
clone size: .
CDR3 DNA: TGTGCCAGCAGCCAAGATGGGACTAGTGGGAGGAATGAGCAGTTCTTC
CDR3 protein: CASSQDGTSGRNEQFF

V gene: TRBV7-9
J gene: TRBJ1-2
D gene: .
clone size: few
CDR3 DNA: TGTGCCAGCAGCTTAGGGTTAGGGTCGGGGAACTATGGCTACACCTTC
CDR3 protein: CASSLGLGSGNYGYTF

V gene: TRBV5-1
J gene: TRBJ2-2
D gene: .
clone size: .
CDR3 DNA: TGCGCCAGCACCCATGAGGGGGCGAACACCGGGGAGCTGTTTTTT
CDR3 protein: CASTHEGANTGELFF

V gene: TRBV2
J gene: TRBJ2-1
D gene: TRBD2
clone size: .
CDR3 DNA: TGTGCCAGCAGGCCCACTAGCGGAGGGCATGAGCAGTTCTTC
CDR3 protein: CASRPTSGGHEQFF

V gene: TRBV15
J gene: TRBJ2-7
D gene: TRBD1
clone size: .
CDR3 DNA: TGTGCCACCAGCAGGGGACAGAGCGGCTCCTACGAGCAGTACTTC
CDR3 protein: CATSRGQSGSYEQYF